This TCR beta chain was found in a study of cytomegalovirus exposure and HLA in healthy donors (dated by TCRdb to between 2016 and 2019). Notes on the research overall: According to an earlier analysis of around 600 of the donors, about 179 million T cells yielded 117 million unique TCR beta sequences and about 300 Gb of sequence data. Typing coverage differed by locus: A, B, C, DRB1 and DQB1 were typed in about 620-630 donors, DQA1 in about 550, DPA1 in nearly 610, and DPB1 in 472. Of the approximately 400 genotyped donors, 65% to 90% fell in the genetic ancestry cluster associated with self-reported Caucasian donors. Donor age, sex, ethnicity and CMV serostatus were collected together with the repertoire data. A later genetic analysis used genome-wide SNP genotypes for about 65% of the roughly 670 donors, treating that subset as a discovery cohort. An earlier analysis of some 500 of the donors applied high-throughput TCR beta sequencing to assess whether each TCR beta V gene segment acted as functional or pseudogenic. Both class I and class II loci were covered by HLA typing, at four-digit resolution. In the later analysis, no new phenotypic data were used to find candidate immune exposures; instead, reliance was placed on TCR beta sequences and their occurrence across donors. The study aimed to test whether signatures of past pathogen exposure could be identified by cataloging public T cell receptors. Because of strong linkage in the cohort, four to six DR-DQ haplotypes were treated as single units for association and clustering. Along with the approximately 700-subject first cohort, a separate validation cohort of around 110 different subjects was used. About 280 gigabases of sequencing data and tens of millions of unique TCR sequences were included in an early release covering about 600 HLA-typed donors. The T cell repertoires of 550 to 850 subjects were profiled by immunosequencing and related to cytomegalovirus serostatus. Among about 410 genotyped donors of the cohort, an average of around 250,000 unique TCR beta nucleotide sequences was sequenced per donor, of which about 19% were non-productive. A later analysis re-examined previously published TCR beta repertoires from roughly 720 donors and added high-resolution HLA genotyping to investigate patterns of TCR occurrence. Every repertoire in the discovery cohort had been generated on one and the same sequencing platform. To predict cytomegalovirus infection status, the study combined high-throughput TCR immunosequencing, statistical association of individual TCRs with disease status, and machine learning.

Regarding this clone: The antigen it recognizes is unknown. It has no much larger one-base neighbor in the sample; base qualities were not kept.

In total, roughly 670 healthy bone marrow donors made up the cohort. At the time of sampling, all cohort members were nominally healthy, though unrecorded immune exposures were likely present. The donor tested CMV seronegative and was one of the 352 seronegative cohort members. A peripheral blood sample was collected from each donor, and TCR beta sequencing was performed on peripheral blood mononuclear cells. Genomic DNA extraction from the blood cell samples was performed with the Qiagen DNeasy Blood Extraction Kit. The library came from the immunoSEQ multiplex PCR assay. For the multiplex PCR, a mixture combining 60 forward primers for TCR Vbeta segments and 13 reverse primers for TCR Jbeta segments was used. A multiplex PCR assay on genomic DNA amplified the CDR3 region of rearranged TCR beta genes. The Illumina HiSeq System was used to sequence the amplified TCR beta libraries as 87-base-pair reads. For the original study's pipeline: Across the 500 to 700 repertoires, a later analysis counted some 81 million unique TCR beta chains, roughly 11 million of which were shared by at least two donors. A nearest-neighbor algorithm error-corrected the raw reads and collapsed the reads into unique sequences, merging closely related sequences to remove PCR and sequencing errors. CDR3 sequences were aligned to IMGT reference sequences to assign V, D and J gene segments. Each retained sequence needed at least a six-nucleotide match to both a V gene segment and a J gene segment. Rearrangements were classified as productive when the CDR3 lacked stop codons and remained in frame with V and J, and all other rearrangements were classified as non-productive. CDR3 was defined according to IMGT convention as the region running from the second conserved V-encoded cysteine to the conserved J-encoded phenylalanine. In an earlier analysis of roughly 610 of the donors, sequences lacking an unambiguous match to a single V gene segment were excluded. In an earlier analysis of around 600 of the donors, V segments were called functional above 56.7% productive rearrangements and were called segregating when the between-donor standard deviation exceeded 5%. A statistical classification framework was developed to diagnose cytomegalovirus status using the catalog of TCR beta chain sequences. In a later analysis, TCR nucleotide sequences were compared against IMGT/GENE-DB human TR gene sequences so that V and J genes could be assigned. Using the TCRdist pipeline, a later analysis assigned CDR3 sequences along with most-parsimonious VDJ recombination scenarios. In a later analysis, every TCR beta chain was defined by the combination of its CDR3 amino acid sequence and its V-gene family, and reads without a unique V-gene family were dropped. As a way to deal with suspected cross-contamination and a sequencing artifact, a later analysis dropped 450 to 600 nucleotide sequences that were highly shared and had low generation probability. A later analysis calculated a clonal expansion index for each public chain from normalized within-repertoire ranks of inferred template counts. In a later analysis, generation probabilities were computed using a VDJ recombination model fitted to out-of-frame rearrangements, and the results were checked against IGoR. In a later analysis, TCR-TCR, TCR-HLA and TCR-CMV co-occurrence was scored with hypergeometric tests, and a repertoire-size bias correction was applied to TCR pairs. To estimate false discovery rates, a later analysis permuted the HLA or CMV assignments 20 times. In a later analysis, co-occurring TCRs were grouped with DBSCAN, and TCRdist sequence similarity was added when clustering was performed within HLA-allele-positive subsets. Repertoires with fewer than 30,000 or more than 120,000 public chains were left out of co-occurrence clustering, as were about 5 repertoires with anomalous nucleotide sharing. TCRdb stores this immuneACCESS table with in-frame sequences only. Part of the clones is absent; in the studies checked, under half of the shortfall reflects unresolved V genes, and no reason is known for the rest. The V and J calls and clone size were taken over from that table, and D and trimming were inferred from the DNA. The sample records about 83,000 clones, more than 80% of which are singletons. The top ten hold about 1.9% of the sample.

The junction shows trimming of 1 base on V and 0 bases on J, and the gene matches do not reach 4 bases of it. From cysteine to phenylalanine, the CDR3 is 15 amino acids long. The sequence is cut down to CDR3 DNA, 45 bases in frame from base 1. As encoded in the germline V gene, CDR1 is SGDLS while CDR2 is YYNGEE. Findings and caveats that apply to the study as a whole: According to a later genetic analysis, donors in an Asian-associated ancestry cluster had fewer N-insertions in productive TCRs than the approximately 630-donor mean. Because the 87-base-pair reads could not distinguish some IMGT-functional V segments, including TRBV6-2 and TRBV6-3, those segments were excluded. A few of the identified cytomegalovirus-associated TCR beta chains were confirmed in vitro to be specific for cytomegalovirus antigens. At a false discovery rate of 0.05, a later analysis linked some 17,000 TCR beta sequences to specific HLA alleles. It was suggested by the authors that the approach could potentially be generalized to other disease states and immunological phenotypes. Because HLA typing was missing for some donors at each locus, association tests included only the typed subset. Across donors, most TCR sequences were observed very rarely, whereas some public TCRs were present in many individuals. In a later analysis, several top co-occurrence clusters were reported to appear linked to parvovirus B19, influenza, CMV and Epstein-Barr virus. Linkage disequilibrium might explain the correlated functional status among segregating V segments, but an unknown experimental factor could not be excluded. In a later analysis, TCR association rates were found to vary across HLA loci, with the most associated TCRs seen for DRB1 alleles and the fewest for HLA-C alleles. When HLA alleles, especially DR and DQ, strongly co-occurred, TCR associations were difficult to assign to individual alleles. A further reported finding was that TCR beta sequences accurately predicted the HLA-A and HLA-B alleles for most subjects in the first cohort. In both the original and validation cohorts, the classifier was reported to diagnose cytomegalovirus status with high specificity and sensitivity. For the cohort, immune exposure information was limited to CMV serostatus. Approximately 16 rarely observed V segments, including chromosome 9 orphons, were excluded from the earlier analysis of approximately 500 of the donors because counts were too low. In a later analysis, HLA-associated TCR beta chains were found to be more clonally expanded and to have lower generation probabilities than equally common non-associated chains. In a later genetic analysis, a missense DCLRE1C variant was associated with V-gene and J-gene trimming of TCR beta chains, and the association was replicated in an independent cohort. In the study, 164 TCR beta chains were listed as associated with cytomegalovirus. In an earlier analysis of several hundred of the donors, most TCR beta V segments were observed in productive rearrangements about 87% or about 30% of the time, broadly matching IMGT annotations. In a later analysis, most CMV-associated TCR beta chains were found to appear HLA-restricted, with HLA associations seemingly driven largely by CMV exposure. Presence/absence analyses assumed roughly uniform sequencing depth across donors, an assumption that may not hold. This cohort had only TCR beta chains sequenced, and the lack of alpha or paired-chain data limited which features could be detected. A cluster of highly shared sequence variants was judged likely to represent a technical artifact of the sequencing pipeline.

This receptor was taken from a woman under 40 in good health and CMV-seronegative. Source material: PBMCs. The chain links TRBV9 with TRBJ2-7, and TRBD1 matches 7 of the central bases. In nucleotide form, the sequence is TGTGCCAGCAGCGTAAGTGGGGACAGCTCCTACGAGCAGTACTTC. This is translated as CASSVSGDSSYEQYF.